The 5 T cell receptor beta chains listed next were all sequenced from one sample in a study of blood T cells in healthy people across ages. Primers used in a second PCR of roughly 7 to 12 cycles were a sample-barcoded 5' primer and a J-beta primer mix. TCRdb reprocessed the 5' RACE reads via MiXCR and lists one record per CDR3 protein. Found here are approximately 1.5 million distinct CDR3 sequences, 42% of them singletons; the top ten hold about 4%. The sample comprised blood. The receptors originated from a woman aged 18-29 years in good health.

This clonotype is a singleton in its sample. The chain joins TRBV11-2 to TRBJ2-3; D gene ambiguous. The ends were cut back, 6 bases at V and 7 bases at J, with 23 bases in the middle. CDR1 is SGHAT and CDR2 is FQNNGV in the germline V gene. There are 16 residues in the CDR3. The CDR3 coding sequence is TGTGCCAGCAGGCAGTGGAGCCGCAAAATGGGAAATACGCAGTATTTT. Translating it yields CASRQWSRKMGNTQYF.

This chain uses TRBV6-2 or TRBV6-3 with TRBJ2-5, with no clear D. Germline V lookup: CDR1 MNHEY, CDR2 SVGEGT. V shed 7 bases and J shed 5 bases, with 17 bases lying between them. The CDR3 has 14 residues. This chain's CDR3 is CASTLTTLTETQYF. The CDR3, as DNA: TGTGCCAGCACCCTTACCACCCTGACGGAGACCCAGTACTTC.

This chain connects TRBV20-1 to TRBJ2-3, with a possible D match to TRBD2 (6 bases). The CDR3 covers 13 residues. Deletions cut 2 bases from V and 7 bases from J, with 13 bases between. Germline V gives CDR1 DFQATT, CDR2 SNEGSKA (reference sequence). CDR3 sequence: CSARRDSANTQYF. As DNA, the CDR3 is TGCAGTGCTAGACGGGACTCCGCAAATACGCAGTATTTT.

This clonotype has a handful of counts. The J gene is TRBJ2-4, the V gene TRBV12-3 or TRBV12-4; the D gene is possibly TRBD1 (6 bases). The CDR3 has 14 residues. Trimming took off 2 bases at V and 2 bases at J, with 7 bases between the two ends. The CDR3 here is CASSLTGTKNIQYF. The CDR3 region has the DNA TGTGCCAGCAGTTTAACAGGGACCAAAAACATTCAGTACTTC.

The chain is built from TRBV29-1 and TRBJ2-1; TRBD2 agrees at 14 bases. The trim removed 6 bases at V and 9 bases at J, leaving 7 bases unmatched. This CDR3 has 14 residues. Germline CDR1 and CDR2: SQVTM and ANQGSEA. The CDR3 loop reads CSVATSGRAAEQFF. The CDR3 bases are TGCAGCGTGGCGACTAGCGGGAGGGCCGCTGAGCAGTTCTTC.